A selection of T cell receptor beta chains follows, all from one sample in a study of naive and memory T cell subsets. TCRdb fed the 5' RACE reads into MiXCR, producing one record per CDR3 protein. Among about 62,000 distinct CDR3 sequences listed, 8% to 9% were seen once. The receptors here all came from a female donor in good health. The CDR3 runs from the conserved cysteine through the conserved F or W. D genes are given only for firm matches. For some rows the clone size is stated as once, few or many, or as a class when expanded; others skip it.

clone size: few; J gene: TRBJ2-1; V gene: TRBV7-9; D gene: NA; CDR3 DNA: TGTGCCAGCAGCCTTGGGAGTAGTGGTGAGCAGTTCTTC; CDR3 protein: CASSLGSSGEQFF
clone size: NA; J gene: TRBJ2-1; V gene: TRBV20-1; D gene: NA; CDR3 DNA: TGCAGTGCTAGAGATTCCCCCTCCTACAATGAGCAGTTCTTC; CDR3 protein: CSARDSPSYNEQFF
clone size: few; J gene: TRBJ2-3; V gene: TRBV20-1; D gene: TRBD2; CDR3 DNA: TGCAGTGCTAGGCAGGCTAGCGGGAGGTCAGATACGCAGTATTTT; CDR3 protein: CSARQASGRSDTQYF
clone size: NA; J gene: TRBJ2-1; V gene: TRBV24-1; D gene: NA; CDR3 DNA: TGTGCCACCAGTGATTCCGGGGAGAGTGAGCAGTTCTTC; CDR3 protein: CATSDSGESEQFF
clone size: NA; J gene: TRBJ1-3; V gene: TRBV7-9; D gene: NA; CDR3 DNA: TGTGCCAGCAGCTTAGGACCCGTCTCTGGAAACACCATATATTTT; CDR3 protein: CASSLGPVSGNTIYF
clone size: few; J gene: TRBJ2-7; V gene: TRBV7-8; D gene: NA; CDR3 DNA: TGTGCCAGCACCCCAATGGGGCAGGGGGAGCAGTACTTC; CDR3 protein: CASTPMGQGEQYF
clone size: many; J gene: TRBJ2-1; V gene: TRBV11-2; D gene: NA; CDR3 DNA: TGTGCCAGCAGCTTAGATTTGACCTTCCCCTACAATGAGCAGTTCTTC; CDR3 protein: CASSLDLTFPYNEQFF
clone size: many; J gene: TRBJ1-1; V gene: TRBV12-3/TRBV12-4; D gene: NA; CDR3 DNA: TGTGCCAGCAGTTTCGGGGTTTCCGGCACTGAAGCTTTCTTT; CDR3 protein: CASSFGVSGTEAFF
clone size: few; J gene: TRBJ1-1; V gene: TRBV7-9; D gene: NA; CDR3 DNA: TGTGCCAGCAGCTTAGCTTTGGCGAACACTGAAGCTTTCTTT; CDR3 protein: CASSLALANTEAFF
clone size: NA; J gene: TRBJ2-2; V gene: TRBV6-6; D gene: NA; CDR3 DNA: TGTGCCAGCAGTCGCCTGACTGGGGGGCAGGCCGGGGAGCTGTTTTTT; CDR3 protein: CASSRLTGGQAGELFF
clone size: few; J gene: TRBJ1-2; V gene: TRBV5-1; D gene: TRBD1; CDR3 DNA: TGCGCCAGCAGCTTGGGGACAGGCCCCGGCTATGGCTACACCTTC; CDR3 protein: CASSLGTGPGYGYTF
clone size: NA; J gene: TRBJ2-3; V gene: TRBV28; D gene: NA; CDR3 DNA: TGTGCCAGCAGGCCTACAGGGCCAGATACGCAGTATTTT; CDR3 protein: CASRPTGPDTQYF
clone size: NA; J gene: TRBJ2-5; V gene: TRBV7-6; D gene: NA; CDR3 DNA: TGTGCCAGCAGCTTAGGGACTAAAGAGACCCAGTACTTC; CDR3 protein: CASSLGTKETQYF
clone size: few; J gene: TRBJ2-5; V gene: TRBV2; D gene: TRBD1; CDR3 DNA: TGTGCCAGCAGTGGACAGGGGGCGAGCGAGACCCAGTACTTC; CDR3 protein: CASSGQGASETQYF
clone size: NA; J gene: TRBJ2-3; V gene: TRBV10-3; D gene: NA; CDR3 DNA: TGTGCCATCAGTGAGTCCGCCCAGATCACAGATACGCAGTATTTT; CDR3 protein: CAISESAQITDTQYF
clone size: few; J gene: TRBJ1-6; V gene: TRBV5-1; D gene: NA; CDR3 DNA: TGCGCCAGCAGCTTGGACAGCTTGGGGTCCTATAATTCACCCCTCCACTTT; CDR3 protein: CASSLDSLGSYNSPLHF
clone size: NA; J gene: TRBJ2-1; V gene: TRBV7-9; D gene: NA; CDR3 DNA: TGTGCCAGCAGCTTAGAGGCCCGAGAGCAGTTCTTC; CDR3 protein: CASSLEAREQFF
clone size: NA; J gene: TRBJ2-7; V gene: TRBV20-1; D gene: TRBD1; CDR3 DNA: TGCAGTGCTCACCGGACAGGTGCCACCTACGAGCAGTACTTC; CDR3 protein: CSAHRTGATYEQYF
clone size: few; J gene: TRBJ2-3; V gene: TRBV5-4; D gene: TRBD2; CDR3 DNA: TGTGCCAGCAGCTTGGATTTAAGGACTAGCGGGGAACAAGATACGCAGTATTTT; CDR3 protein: CASSLDLRTSGEQDTQYF
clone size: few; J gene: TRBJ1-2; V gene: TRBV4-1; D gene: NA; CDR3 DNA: TGCGCCAGCAGTCAGGCCCTTTGGGGTTATGGCTACACCTTC; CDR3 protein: CASSQALWGYGYTF
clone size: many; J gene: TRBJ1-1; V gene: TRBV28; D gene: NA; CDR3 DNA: TGTGCCAGCATGCTAACGGACACTGAAGCTTTCTTT; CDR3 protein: CASMLTDTEAFF
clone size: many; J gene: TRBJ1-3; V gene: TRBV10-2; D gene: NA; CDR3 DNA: TGCGCCAGCAGTGGGTTGACCTCTGGAAACACCATATATTTT; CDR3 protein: CASSGLTSGNTIYF
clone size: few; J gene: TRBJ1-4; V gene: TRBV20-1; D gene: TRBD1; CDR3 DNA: TGCAGTGCTAGAGTGGGGACAGGGAGTGAAAAACTGTTTTTT; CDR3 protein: CSARVGTGSEKLFF
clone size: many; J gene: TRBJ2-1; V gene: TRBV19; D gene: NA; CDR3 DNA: TGTGCCAGTACCCCAACCGGGACATCATACAATGAGCAGTTCTTC; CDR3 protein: CASTPTGTSYNEQFF
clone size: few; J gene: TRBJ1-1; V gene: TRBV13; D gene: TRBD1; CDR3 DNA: TGTGCCAGCAGCCTTCCAGGGGGGGGGAACACTGAAGCTTTCTTT; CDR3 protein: CASSLPGGGNTEAFF
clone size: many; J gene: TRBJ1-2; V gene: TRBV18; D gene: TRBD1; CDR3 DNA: TGTGCCAGCTCACCGCGGGACAGCCGCTATGGCTACACCTTC; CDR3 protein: CASSPRDSRYGYTF
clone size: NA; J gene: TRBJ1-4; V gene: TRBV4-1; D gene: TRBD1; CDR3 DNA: TGCGCCAGCAGCCAACCCGGGACAGGGGCTGAAAAACTGTTTTTT; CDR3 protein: CASSQPGTGAEKLFF
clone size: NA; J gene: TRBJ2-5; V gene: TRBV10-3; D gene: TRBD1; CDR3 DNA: TGTGCCATCAGTGATGGGGACAGGTCAATTGGCGAGACCCAGTACTTC; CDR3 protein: CAISDGDRSIGETQYF
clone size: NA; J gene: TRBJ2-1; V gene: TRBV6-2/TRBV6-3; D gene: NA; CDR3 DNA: TGTGCCAGCAGTTACTTGGACGCGCAGTTCTTC; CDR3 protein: CASSYLDAQFF
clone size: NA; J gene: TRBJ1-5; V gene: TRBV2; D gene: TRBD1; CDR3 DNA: TGTGCCAGCACCGGGACAGGGGGAGCGGTTCCCCAGCATTTT; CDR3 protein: CASTGTGGAVPQHF
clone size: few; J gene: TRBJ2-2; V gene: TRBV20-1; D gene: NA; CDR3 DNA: TGCAGTGCTAGAGATCTTTTTGGTCCGTCAGGAACGGCCGGGGAGCTGTTTTTT; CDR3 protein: CSARDLFGPSGTAGELFF
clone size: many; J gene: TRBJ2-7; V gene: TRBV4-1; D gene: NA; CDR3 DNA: TGCGCCAGCAGCCAAGACGAACCCCCCGCCTACGAGCAGTACTTC; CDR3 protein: CASSQDEPPAYEQYF
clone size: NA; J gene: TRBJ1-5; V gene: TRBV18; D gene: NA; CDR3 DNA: TGTGCCAGCTCACCAGGTGGCAATCAGCCCCAGCATTTT; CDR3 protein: CASSPGGNQPQHF
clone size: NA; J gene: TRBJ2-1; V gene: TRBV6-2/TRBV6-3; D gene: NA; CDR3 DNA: TGTGCCAGCAGTTCCCCTATGAACAATGAGCAGTTCTTC; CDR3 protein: CASSSPMNNEQFF
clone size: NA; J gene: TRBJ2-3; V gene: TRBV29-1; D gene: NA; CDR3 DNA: TGCAGCGTTAAAACCTTTAGCACAGATACGCAGTATTTT; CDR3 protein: CSVKTFSTDTQYF
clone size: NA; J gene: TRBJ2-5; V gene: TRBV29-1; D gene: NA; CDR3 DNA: TGCAGCGTTGAGAGCAGGGGTTTGGAACAAGAGACCCAGTACTTC; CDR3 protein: CSVESRGLEQETQYF
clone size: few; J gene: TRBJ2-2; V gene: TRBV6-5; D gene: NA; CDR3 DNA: TGTGCCAGCAGTTCCCCAGGGGAGGTCACCGGGGAGCTGTTTTTT; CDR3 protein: CASSSPGEVTGELFF
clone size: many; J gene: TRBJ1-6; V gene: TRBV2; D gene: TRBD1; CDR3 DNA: TGTGCCAGCAGTCTCGGACAGGCCATTAATTCACCCCTCCACTTT; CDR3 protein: CASSLGQAINSPLHF
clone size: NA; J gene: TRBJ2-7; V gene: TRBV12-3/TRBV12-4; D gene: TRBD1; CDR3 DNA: TGTGCCAGCAGACGGGACAGGGGTCTATCTATCTACGAGCAGTACTTC; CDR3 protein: CASRRDRGLSIYEQYF
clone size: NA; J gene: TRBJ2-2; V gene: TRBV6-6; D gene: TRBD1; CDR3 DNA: TGTGCCAGCAGTCGGGACAGCTACACCACCGGGGAGCTGTTTTTT; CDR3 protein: CASSRDSYTTGELFF
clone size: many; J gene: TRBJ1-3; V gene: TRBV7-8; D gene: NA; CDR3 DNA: TGTGCCAGCAGCTTACGAACAGGGCACTCTGGAAACACCATATATTTT; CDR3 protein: CASSLRTGHSGNTIYF
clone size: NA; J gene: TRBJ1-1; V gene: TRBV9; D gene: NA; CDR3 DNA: TGTGCCAGCAGCGTAGTGGCAAGCGGAACTGAAGCTTTCTTT; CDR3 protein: CASSVVASGTEAFF
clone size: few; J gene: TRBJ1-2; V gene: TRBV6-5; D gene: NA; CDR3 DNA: TGTGCCAGTACTTTGGGGGGAGGTTACGGCTACACCTTC; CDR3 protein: CASTLGGGYGYTF
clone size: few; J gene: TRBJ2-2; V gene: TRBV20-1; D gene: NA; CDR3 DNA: TGCAGTGCTAGAGTCCAGGGTAGTGACACCGGGGAGCTGTTTTTT; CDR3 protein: CSARVQGSDTGELFF
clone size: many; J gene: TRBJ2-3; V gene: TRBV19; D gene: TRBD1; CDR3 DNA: TGTGCCAGTAGTACTGGGTTAAGGGGGCCCACAGATACGCAGTATTTT; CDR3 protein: CASSTGLRGPTDTQYF
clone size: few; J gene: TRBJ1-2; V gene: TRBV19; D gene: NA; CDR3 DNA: TGTGCCAGTATACAAACAGGCTCGCTCAGCTATGGCTACACCTTC; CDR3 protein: CASIQTGSLSYGYTF
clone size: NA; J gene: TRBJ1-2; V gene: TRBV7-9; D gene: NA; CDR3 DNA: TGTGCCAGCAGCTTAGAGGGAGCTAACTATGGCTACACCTTC; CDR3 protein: CASSLEGANYGYTF
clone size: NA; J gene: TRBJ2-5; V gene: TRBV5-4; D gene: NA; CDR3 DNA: TGTGCCAGCAGCTACCCGGACAGTATGAAGACCCAGTACTTC; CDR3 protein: CASSYPDSMKTQYF